This record covers a single TCR beta chain. Its antigen is still unknown. The data were obtained in a study of cytomegalovirus exposure and HLA in healthy donors. Study as a whole: Inside one of the first data releases sat some 93 million unique TCRs taken from HLA-typed donors. The study placed approximately 81% of its 398 genotyped donors in the Caucasian-associated ancestry cluster. Study outcomes and limitations: Judged likely to be a sequencing artifact was a cluster of highly shared sequence variants. In a later analysis, TCR beta V- and J-gene trimming showed a link to a missense DCLRE1C variant.

In germline, CDR1 is MGHRA, CDR2 YSYEKL. The CDR3 is 18 amino acids. Germline trimming cut 0 bases from V and 1 base from J; bases unmatched to any gene: 10. 13 Jbeta primers and 60 Vbeta primers were used for the PCR. Clones were sequenced by immunoSEQ multiplex PCR, and TCRdb holds only the in-frame ones, with some missing. The sample lists some 150,000 clones; roughly 60% were seen once. The genes are TRBV4-1 and TRBJ2-5, with 8 bases matching TRBD1. This TCR came from a man between 35 and 55 years old in good health and CMV-seronegative. The specimen was PBMCs. As DNA, the CDR3 is TGCGCCAGCAGCCAAGATAATTGGGGGACAGGCCCCCAAGAGACCCAGTACTTC. Protein: CASSQDNWGTGPQETQYF.